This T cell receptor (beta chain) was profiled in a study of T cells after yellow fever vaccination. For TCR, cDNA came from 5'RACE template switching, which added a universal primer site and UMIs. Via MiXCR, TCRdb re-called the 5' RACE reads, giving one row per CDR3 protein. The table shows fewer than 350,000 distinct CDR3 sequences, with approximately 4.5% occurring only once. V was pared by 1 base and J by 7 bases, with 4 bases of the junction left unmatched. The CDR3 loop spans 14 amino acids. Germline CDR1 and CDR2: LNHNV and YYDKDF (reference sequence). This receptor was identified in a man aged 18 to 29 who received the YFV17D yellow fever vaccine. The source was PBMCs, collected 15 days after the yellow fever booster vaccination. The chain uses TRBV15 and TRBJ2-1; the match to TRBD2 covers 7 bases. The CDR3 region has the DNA TGTGCCACCAGCAGAGTGTCGGGGGGTAATGAGCAGTTCTTC. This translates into CATSRVSGGNEQFF.